One and the same sample provided the 10 T cell receptor beta chains below, sequenced in a study of human T cells and chemical hapten exposure (dated by TCRdb to about 2021). The library relied on RACE. TCRdb records NextSeq 500 as the sequencer. TCRdb reworked the public reads: Q25 trimming with fastp, MiXCR clone assembly, productive beta chains retained. Every entry covers one CDR3 protein and lists the most common genes and DNA from its rows. The sample table shows some 91,000 distinct CDR3 sequences, and roughly an eighth are seen once. 2.1% of the sample rests with the top ten. The sample's time point label is to be understood as: patch test 1, 2 weeks after DPC sensitization. The sample's treatment or condition label, in plain terms: therapeutic diphenylcyclopropenone sensitization with weekly scalp DPC. The sample in question was whole blood, obtained in connection with sensitization to the hapten diphenylcyclopropenone (DPC). Receptors were obtained from a woman aged 35 to 49 with alopecia areata. Some clones in this sample may be carry-over from other donors' samples.

This clonotype appeared many times. The chain links TRBV4-1 to TRBJ1-2; no clear D. From germline, CDR1 is MGHRA and CDR2 YSYEKL. The V end was cut by 6 bases, the J end by 2 bases, with 10 bases between. This CDR3 is 13 amino acids long. The CDR3 loop is CASRRHGNYGYTF. CDR3 nucleotide sequence: TGCGCCAGCAGACGGCACGGCAACTATGGCTACACCTTC.

This clonotype was observed a handful of times. The chain's CDR3 is CSVDRGTETQYF. The CDR3 DNA reads as TGCAGCGTTGACCGGGGAACAGAGACCCAGTACTTC. The chain has TRBV29-1 and TRBJ2-5; D possibly corresponds to TRBD2 (5 bases). The CDR3 runs 12 residues. Germline values: CDR1 SQVTM, CDR2 ANQGSEA. V was cut by 3 bases and J by 4 bases, with 9 bases left in between. Full variable domain (missing parts from reference TRBV29-1 and TRBJ2-5): SAVISQKPSRDICQRGTSLTIQCQVDSQVTMMFWYRQQPGQSLTLIATANQGSEATYESGFVIDKFPISRPNLTFSTLTVSNMSPEDSSIYLCSVDRGTETQYFGPGTRLLVL.

The V and J genes are TRBV6-5 and TRBJ1-3, with 7 nucleotides matching TRBD1. The trim removed 6 bases at V and 4 bases at J, leaving 9 bases unmatched. CDR1 and CDR2 (germline): MNHEY, SVGAGI. The CDR3 runs to 15 residues. The CDR3 bases are TGTGCCAGCAGGTCCCCAGGGGGACCGGGAAACACCATATATTTT. Its protein is CASRSPGGPGNTIYF.

This clonotype occurred a few times. This chain joins TRBV9 and TRBJ1-3, with D maybe TRBD1 (6 bases). This CDR3 is built from 15 residues. The V gene lost 3 bases and the J gene lost 0 bases, with 10 bases spanning the gap. CDR1 SGDLS and CDR2 YYNGEE come from the germline V gene. Here the CDR3 reads CASSAGQSSGNTIYF. The CDR3 bases are TGTGCCAGCAGCGCAGGACAGAGCTCTGGAAACACCATATATTTT.

This clonotype was counted a few times. The chain carries TRBV15 and TRBJ2-1; D is perhaps TRBD1 (6 bases). Germline V gene lookup returns CDR1 LNHNV and CDR2 YYDKDF (reference sequence). The V and J ends lost 0 bases and 5 bases respectively, with 17 bases between them. This CDR3 region has 17 residues. The CDR3 is CATSRDLGGDLNNEQFF. CDR3 bases: TGTGCCACCAGCAGAGATCTAGGGGGAGACCTCAACAATGAGCAGTTCTTC.

In its sample, this clonotype was seen many times. This chain links TRBV6-2 or TRBV6-3 with TRBJ2-5; possibly TRBD1 for D (7 bases). The CDR3 length is 13 residues. Trimming took 5 bases from V and 4 from J, leaving 11 bases between them. In germline, CDR1 is MNHEY, CDR2 SVGEGT. The DNA of the CDR3 is TGTGCCAGCAGTACGGGGGACAGAGAGACCCAGTACTTC. Encoded protein: CASSTGDRETQYF.

This clonotype was detected many times. J is TRBJ2-7 and V is TRBV11-2, with D perhaps matching TRBD2 (6 bases). CDR1 is SGHAT, CDR2 FQNNGV, per germline. The CDR3 runs 16 residues. Trimming pared 5 bases from V and 2 bases from J, leaving 19 bases between. DNA of the CDR3: TGTGCCAGCAGCCTCGAAGGAGGGACGGCTACCTACGAGCAGTACTTC. The encoded protein is CASSLEGGTATYEQYF.

The gene calls are TRBV18 and TRBJ2-1; 8 nucleotides match TRBD2. Germline V CDR1 and CDR2: KGHSH, LQKENI. This CDR3 contains 15 residues. The ends lost 3 bases at V and 6 bases at J; junction bases unmatched: 7. The CDR3 spells CASSPVLSGSNEQFF. For the CDR3, the DNA is TGTGCCAGCTCACCGGTCTTAAGCGGGAGCAATGAGCAGTTCTTC. Supplemented by reference TRBV18 and TRBJ2-1, the full variable domain reads NAGVMQNPRHLVRRRGQEARLRCSPMKGHSHVYWYRQLPEEGLKFMVYLQKENIIDESGMPKERFSAEFPKEGPSILRIQQVVRGDSAAYFCASSPVLSGSNEQFFGPGTRLTVL.

This chain links TRBV4-3 with TRBJ2-1, with D hard to call. CDR1 is LGHNA, CDR2 YSLEER, per germline. V gave up 1 base and J gave up 12 bases, with 10 bases separating them. There are 12 residues in the CDR3. The DNA of the CDR3 is TGCGCCAGCAGCCAAGCCCCCATTGGGCAGTTCTTC. This translates into CASSQAPIGQFF.

The V gene is TRBV20-1, the J gene TRBJ1-4; tentatively, D is TRBD1 (6 bases). Trimming removed 0 bases from V and 2 bases from J, with 10 bases in between. Per the germline V gene, CDR1 is DFQATT and CDR2 is SNEGSKA (reference sequence). The CDR3 is 15 residues long. DNA for the CDR3: TGCAGTGCTAGAGATAGGGGGTCGACTAATGAAAAACTGTTTTTT. Translation gives CSARDRGSTNEKLFF.